The 10 T cell receptor beta chains below were found in one sample sequenced in a study of T-cell memory formation after mild COVID-19. TCRdb independently ran MiXCR on the 5' RACE reads; one entry per CDR3 protein. The profile covers approximately 340,000 distinct CDR3 sequences, with approximately 15% appearing a single time and about a fifth taken by the ten largest. The source material was PBMCs or a T cell subset sorted from them (not recorded which). These receptors were taken from a man aged 18 to 29 who had mild COVID-19 (a few samples of this study predate the infection). Cell type and time point are not known.

The chain is built from TRBV7-9 and TRBJ1-2; D not certain. The CDR3 is made up of 14 amino acids. The V and J ends lost 2 bases and 8 bases respectively, with 15 bases between them. Germline V gene sequence: CDR1 SEHNR, CDR2 FQNEAQ (reference sequence). CDR3 sequence: CASSLRPTSGGYTF. The CDR3 DNA is TGTGCCAGCAGCTTACGACCGACGAGTGGAGGCTACACCTTC.

This clonotype was counted a few times. The V and J genes are TRBV5-1 and TRBJ2-1; 9 positions match TRBD1. Trimming took 4 bases from V and 5 from J; bases not matched to a gene: 10. CDR3 length: 16 amino acids. The germline CDR1 and CDR2 sequences are SGHRS and YFSETQ. Here the CDR3 reads CASSLPGQGRNNEQFF. The CDR3 coding sequence is TGCGCCAGCAGCCTACCGGGACAGGGAAGGAACAATGAGCAGTTCTTC.

The sample holds many counts of this clonotype. The chain uses TRBV5-1 and TRBJ2-3; the D gene is possibly TRBD1 (5 bases). Germline V gene data show CDR1 as SGHRS and CDR2 as YFSETQ. V was pared by 6 bases and J by 4 bases, with 21 bases between. The CDR3 has 16 residues. This CDR3 reads CASTYGGDSEPDTQYF. In DNA form, the CDR3 reads TGCGCCAGCACCTACGGCGGAGACAGCGAGCCAGATACGCAGTATTTT.

The V call is TRBV2, the J call TRBJ2-1; D gene ambiguous. Trimming shortened V by 6 bases and J by 0 bases, and 9 bases separated the two germline ends. Germline values: CDR1 SNHLY, CDR2 FYNNEI. This CDR3 has 14 amino acids. The CDR3 DNA reads TGTGCCAGCAGCCCATTTAGCTCCTACAATGAGCAGTTCTTC. This encodes CASSPFSSYNEQFF.

The chain is built from TRBV7-9 and TRBJ1-6, with a tentative D call TRBD1 (6 bases). Germline CDR1 is SEHNR and CDR2 is FQNEAQ (reference sequence). The V end was cut by 6 bases, the J end by 4 bases, with 19 bases between. The CDR3 loop spans 17 amino acids. DNA of the CDR3: TGTGCCAGCAGGCCCTCGGGGACATCACGATATAATTCACCCCTCCACTTT. Residues: CASRPSGTSRYNSPLHF.

Worth noting for this clonotype: A read error is possible here, since a much larger clone lies one base away. The chain couples TRBV6-1 to TRBJ2-7; 7 bases fit TRBD1. Germline CDR1 reads MNHNS; CDR2 reads SASEGT. The CDR3 sequence is 13 residues long. V dropped 7 bases and J dropped 3; count of bases not matched to a gene: 6. The CDR3 region is CASKLGDSYEQYF. The DNA for the CDR3 is TGTGCCAGCAAGCTCGGGGACAGCTACGAGCAGTACTTC.

The V call is TRBV4-1, the J call TRBJ2-5, with 11 bases matching TRBD2. V trimming: 0 bases; J trimming: 4 bases; junction bases outside the gene matches: 7. CDR3 length: 17 residues. CDR1 is MGHRA, CDR2 YSYEKL, per germline. DNA for the CDR3: TGCGCCAGCAGCCAAGATACGGCTAGCGGGGGGCTAGAGACCCAGTACTTC. This codes for CASSQDTASGGLETQYF.

Only a few counts were recorded for this clonotype. V is TRBV7-8 and J is TRBJ2-5; D call uncertain. Per the germline V gene, CDR1 is SGHVS and CDR2 is FQNEAQ. V was pared by 4 bases and J by 3 bases, with 9 bases between. The CDR3 covers 13 residues. CDR3 in amino acids: CASSSRLKETQYF. CDR3 in DNA: TGTGCCAGCAGCTCCAGACTGAAAGAGACCCAGTACTTC.

This rearrangement joins TRBV10-3 to TRBJ1-1; D possibly corresponds to TRBD1 (5 bases). The CDR3 has 14 residues. Trimming removed 5 bases from V and 3 bases from J, with 13 bases in between. Germline values: CDR1 ENHRY, CDR2 SYGVKD. CDR3 sequence (DNA): TGTGCCATCAGTCGGGGGGGTAAAGACACTGAAGCTTTCTTT. It yields the protein CAISRGGKDTEAFF.

This clonotype was seen only a few times. The CDR3 reads CASSIPFGGAGANVLTF. The CDR3 region has the DNA TGTGCCAGTAGTATACCCTTCGGGGGGGCAGGGGCCAACGTCCTGACTTTC. This chain connects TRBV19 to TRBJ2-6, with TRBD2 matching 8 bases. Per the germline V gene, CDR1 is LNHDA and CDR2 is SQIVND (reference sequence). V was clipped by 2 bases and J by 4 bases; unmatched bases: 7. This CDR3 contains 17 residues.